This TCR beta chain comes out of a study of T cells after yellow fever vaccination. The CDR3 has 15 amino acids. Germline lookup yields CDR1 SGHRS and CDR2 YFSETQ. Deletions cut 1 base from V and 3 bases from J, with 10 bases between. Each CDR3 protein gets one entry after TCRdb re-called the 5' RACE reads with MiXCR. This sample has some 350,000 distinct CDR3 sequences, with around 10% found just once. This clonotype was seen repeatedly, ten times or more. The V call is TRBV5-1, the J call TRBJ2-2; D call uncertain. The TCR was taken from a man aged 18 to 29 who received the YFV17D yellow fever vaccine. The sample was PBMCs, taken on the day of the first yellow fever vaccination. The CDR3 coding sequence is TGCGCCAGCAGCTTGATGAGTAGGGACACCGGGGAGCTGTTTTTT. Translation gives CASSLMSRDTGELFF.